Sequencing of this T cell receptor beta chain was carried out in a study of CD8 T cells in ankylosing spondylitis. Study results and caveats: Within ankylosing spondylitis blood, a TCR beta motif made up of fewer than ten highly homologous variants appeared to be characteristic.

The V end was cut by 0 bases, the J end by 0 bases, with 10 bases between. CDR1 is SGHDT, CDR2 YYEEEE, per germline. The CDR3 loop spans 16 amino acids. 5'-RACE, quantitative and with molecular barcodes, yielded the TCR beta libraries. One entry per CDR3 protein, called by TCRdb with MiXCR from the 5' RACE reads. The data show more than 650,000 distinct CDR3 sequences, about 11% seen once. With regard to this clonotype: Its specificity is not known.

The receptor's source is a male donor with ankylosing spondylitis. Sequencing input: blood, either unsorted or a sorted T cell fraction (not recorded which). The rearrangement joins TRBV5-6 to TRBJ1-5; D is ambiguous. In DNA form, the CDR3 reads TGTGCCAGCAGCTTGGGTCCGGGCCCTAGCAATCAGCCCCAGCATTTT. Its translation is CASSLGPGPSNQPQHF. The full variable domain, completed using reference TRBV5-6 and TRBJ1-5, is DAGVTQSPTHLIKTRGQQVTLRCSPKSGHDTVSWYQQALGQGPQFIFQYYEEEERQRGNFPDRFSGHQFPNYSSELNVNALLLGDSALYLCASSLGPGPSNQPQHFGDGTRLSIL.